The clone carrying this T cell receptor beta chain was recorded at least ten times. This specimen comes from a study of CD8+CD57+ T cells in acquired aplastic anemia. Patients included in sequencing had previously demonstrated CD8+CD57+ cell expansion by flow cytometry. Every patient was diagnosed with severe acquired aplastic anemia. The study profiled TCR beta VDJ and CDR3 using genomic DNA as template. TCRdb reprocessed the reads with MiXCR, giving one entry per CDR3 protein. This sample has approximately 150,000 distinct CDR3 sequences, with 71% found just once. Sequencing was performed on sorted CD4+, CD8+, or CD8+CD57+ T cells (not recorded which) from PBMCs. The TCR was taken from a human donor with aplastic anemia.

CDR3 bases: TGTGCCAGCAGTGAAGAGGCCGGAAACACAGATACGCAGTATTTT. Its translation is CASSEEAGNTDTQYF. The chain links TRBV6-1 to TRBJ2-3; D unclear. Trimming removed 1 base at V and 2 bases at J, with 10 bases between. The germline V gene has CDR1 MNHNS and CDR2 SASEGT. This CDR3 has 15 amino acids.